This T cell receptor (beta chain) comes out of a study of Ad26.COV2.S vaccination and SARS-CoV-2 variants. Overall study: Recipients of Ad26.COV2.S got it intramuscularly, once or twice 56 days apart. Whole-study results and caveats: Similar non-spike TCR breadth was observed in recipients of vaccine and of placebo. Spike-specific TCR breadth was greater after Ad26.COV2.S than placebo. Measurements of TCR breadth and depth may have given underestimates of the total T cell responses.

In regard to this clone: What it binds is unknown.

Specified treatment: roughly 18 received Ad26.COV2.S at low or high dose, single or two shots; roughly five received placebo; per-sample allocation not given. Sampling was done on day 63 after the first vaccine or placebo injection. This CDR3 is built from 12 residues. In germline, CDR1 is PRHDT, CDR2 FYEKMQ (reference sequence). V was shortened by 2 bases and J by 4 bases, with 5 bases between the two germline ends. Generated by immunoSEQ multiplex PCR, the TCRdb table keeps only in-frame clones and is missing some. Of 430,000 or so clones listed, roughly 89% are singletons. The source was peripheral blood, collected in a trial of Ad26.COV2.S vaccine versus placebo. The V call is TRBV13, the J call TRBJ1-1; D is unresolved. This TCR was sampled from a person between 18 and 65 years old who received the Ad26.COV2.S COVID-19 vaccine or a placebo. The CDR3 region has the DNA TGTGCCAGCAGCTTACAAATCACTGAAGCTTTCTTT. It translates to CASSLQITEAFF.